This is a list of T cell receptor beta chains from one sample in a study of T cell repertoires in cytomegalovirus infection. TCRdb re-called the reads with MiXCR, one entry per CDR3 protein. Among approximately 630,000 distinct CDR3 sequences listed, 20% to 25% were seen once. The sample was CD8+ T cells from PBMCs. The receptors were sampled from a human donor in good health (CMV status not recorded). Some clones in this sample may be carry-over from other donors' samples. Both conserved end residues are part of each CDR3. The order of the fields is CDR3 protein, CDR3 DNA, clone size, D gene, V gene, J gene. A D gene is named only where the DNA matches it firmly. The size entry is marked missing in some rows and otherwise reads once, few, many or a size class.

CDR3 protein: CSVLGARGNEQFF
CDR3 DNA: TGCAGCGTACTAGGTGCCAGGGGCAATGAGCAGTTCTTC
clone size: .
D gene: .
V gene: TRBV29-1
J gene: TRBJ2-1

CDR3 protein: CASSYTEKSYNEQFF
CDR3 DNA: TGTGCCAGCAGTTACACAGAGAAAAGCTACAATGAGCAGTTCTTC
clone size: .
D gene: .
V gene: TRBV6-2/TRBV6-3
J gene: TRBJ2-1

CDR3 protein: CASSLGSGGYEQYF
CDR3 DNA: TGTGCCAGCAGCTTAGGTTCAGGGGGCTACGAGCAGTACTTC
clone size: few
D gene: TRBD1
V gene: TRBV13
J gene: TRBJ2-7

CDR3 protein: CAGSIDLQNTEAFF
CDR3 DNA: TGTGCCGGTAGTATAGATCTACAGAACACTGAAGCTTTCTTT
clone size: once
D gene: .
V gene: TRBV19
J gene: TRBJ1-1

CDR3 protein: CSATLSGAAYEQYF
CDR3 DNA: TGCAGTGCTACCCTAAGCGGGGCCGCCTACGAGCAGTACTTC
clone size: few
D gene: TRBD2
V gene: TRBV20-1
J gene: TRBJ2-7

CDR3 protein: CAISWTSDETDTQYF
CDR3 DNA: TGTGCCATCAGTTGGACTAGCGATGAGACAGATACGCAGTATTTT
clone size: .
D gene: TRBD2
V gene: TRBV10-3
J gene: TRBJ2-3

CDR3 protein: CASSQRFEGRKNIQYF
CDR3 DNA: TGTGCCAGCAGCCAAAGGTTTGAGGGAAGAAAAAACATTCAGTACTTC
clone size: few
D gene: .
V gene: TRBV14
J gene: TRBJ2-4

CDR3 protein: CASSSGLGYEQYF
CDR3 DNA: TGTGCCAGCAGCTCAGGGTTAGGGTACGAGCAGTACTTC
clone size: .
D gene: .
V gene: TRBV7-9
J gene: TRBJ2-7

CDR3 protein: CASSFPGTGALNTGELFF
CDR3 DNA: TGTGCCAGCAGTTTCCCAGGGACAGGTGCCTTGAACACCGGGGAGCTGTTTTTT
clone size: .
D gene: TRBD1
V gene: TRBV6-2/TRBV6-3
J gene: TRBJ2-2

CDR3 protein: CASSQGPGDNEQFF
CDR3 DNA: TGCGCCAGCAGCCAAGGTCCAGGGGACAATGAGCAGTTCTTC
clone size: .
D gene: .
V gene: TRBV4-1
J gene: TRBJ2-1

CDR3 protein: CASRAGNYSYGYTF
CDR3 DNA: TGTGCCAGCAGGGCAGGCAATTATAGCTATGGCTACACCTTC
clone size: few
D gene: .
V gene: TRBV6-6
J gene: TRBJ1-2

CDR3 protein: CASSPQGEIDYGNTF
CDR3 DNA: TGTGCCAGCAGTCCTCAGGGGGAAATAGACTATGGCAACACCTTC
clone size: .
D gene: TRBD1
V gene: TRBV28
J gene: TRBJ1-2

CDR3 protein: CASSQEERVYTEAFF
CDR3 DNA: TGCGCCAGCAGCCAAGAGGAGAGGGTGTACACTGAAGCTTTCTTT
clone size: many
D gene: .
V gene: TRBV4-1
J gene: TRBJ1-1

CDR3 protein: CASSRRGDQPQHF
CDR3 DNA: TGTGCCAGCAGTCGCAGGGGGGATCAGCCCCAGCATTTT
clone size: few
D gene: TRBD1
V gene: TRBV6-6
J gene: TRBJ1-5

CDR3 protein: CASSPEGFNEQFF
CDR3 DNA: TGTGCCAGCAGCCCCGAAGGTTTCAATGAGCAGTTCTTC
clone size: many
D gene: .
V gene: TRBV7-8
J gene: TRBJ2-1

CDR3 protein: CASSTLNWSTDTQYF
CDR3 DNA: TGTGCCAGCAGTACCCTCAATTGGAGCACAGATACGCAGTATTTT
clone size: .
D gene: .
V gene: TRBV12-3/TRBV12-4
J gene: TRBJ2-3

CDR3 protein: CSAYWDEQFF
CDR3 DNA: TGCAGCGCCTACTGGGATGAGCAGTTCTTC
clone size: .
D gene: .
V gene: TRBV29-1
J gene: TRBJ2-1

CDR3 protein: CASREDLTGPETQYF
CDR3 DNA: TGTGCCAGCAGAGAAGATTTGACAGGCCCAGAGACCCAGTACTTC
clone size: .
D gene: .
V gene: TRBV6-1
J gene: TRBJ2-5

CDR3 protein: CASRGTGGDRYGYTF
CDR3 DNA: TGTGCCAGCAGAGGGACAGGGGGCGATCGCTATGGCTACACCTTC
clone size: many
D gene: TRBD1
V gene: TRBV28
J gene: TRBJ1-2

CDR3 protein: CASSLDWGTGGQKETQYF
CDR3 DNA: TGTGCCAGCAGCTTAGATTGGGGGACAGGGGGCCAGAAAGAGACCCAGTACTTC
clone size: few
D gene: TRBD1
V gene: TRBV11-2
J gene: TRBJ2-5

CDR3 protein: CASSLASGLDGDTQYF
CDR3 DNA: TGTGCCAGCAGCTTAGCGAGCGGGTTGGATGGGGATACGCAGTATTTT
clone size: few
D gene: .
V gene: TRBV7-6
J gene: TRBJ2-3

CDR3 protein: CASSGRAKGGETQYF
CDR3 DNA: TGTGCCAGCAGTGGCCGGGCCAAAGGGGGGGAGACCCAGTACTTC
clone size: .
D gene: .
V gene: TRBV25-1
J gene: TRBJ2-5

CDR3 protein: CASSDPTANTGELFF
CDR3 DNA: TGTGCCAGCAGTGATCCGACAGCGAACACCGGGGAGCTGTTTTTT
clone size: once
D gene: .
V gene: TRBV6-2/TRBV6-3
J gene: TRBJ2-2

CDR3 protein: CASTKKGTQYF
CDR3 DNA: TGTGCCAGCACTAAAAAGGGTACGCAGTATTTT
clone size: .
D gene: .
V gene: TRBV28
J gene: TRBJ2-3

CDR3 protein: CASRAGTYPYTQYF
CDR3 DNA: TGTGCCAGCAGGGCGGGGACCTACCCCTATACGCAGTATTTT
clone size: .
D gene: .
V gene: TRBV4-2
J gene: TRBJ2-3

CDR3 protein: CASSLVVGSEQFF
CDR3 DNA: TGCGCCAGCAGCTTGGTTGTTGGGAGTGAGCAGTTCTTC
clone size: many
D gene: .
V gene: TRBV5-1
J gene: TRBJ2-1

CDR3 protein: CVILAGGPYNEQFF
CDR3 DNA: TGTGTCATCCTAGCGGGGGGGCCCTACAATGAGCAGTTCTTC
clone size: .
D gene: TRBD2
V gene: TRBV2
J gene: TRBJ2-1

CDR3 protein: CASSSPGDPYEQYF
CDR3 DNA: TGTGCCAGCAGCTCTCCAGGGGATCCCTACGAGCAGTACTTC
clone size: .
D gene: .
V gene: TRBV7-9
J gene: TRBJ2-7

CDR3 protein: CASRGPTEAKNIQYF
CDR3 DNA: TGTGCCAGCAGGGGTCCGACTGAGGCCAAAAACATTCAGTACTTC
clone size: many
D gene: .
V gene: TRBV7-2
J gene: TRBJ2-4

CDR3 protein: CATPKGGLNTGELFF
CDR3 DNA: TGTGCCACCCCGAAGGGAGGCTTGAACACCGGGGAGCTGTTTTTT
clone size: few
D gene: .
V gene: TRBV10-3
J gene: TRBJ2-2

CDR3 protein: CAIGQVAYEQYF
CDR3 DNA: TGTGCCATCGGGCAGGTAGCCTACGAGCAGTACTTC
clone size: many
D gene: .
V gene: TRBV10-3
J gene: TRBJ2-7

CDR3 protein: CASSIKVGGVRNQPQHF
CDR3 DNA: TGTGCCAGTAGTATAAAGGTTGGAGGGGTGCGCAATCAGCCCCAGCATTTT
clone size: .
D gene: .
V gene: TRBV19
J gene: TRBJ1-5

CDR3 protein: CASVVTITDTQYF
CDR3 DNA: TGTGCTAGTGTCGTGACGATCACAGATACGCAGTATTTT
clone size: .
D gene: .
V gene: TRBV12-5
J gene: TRBJ2-3

CDR3 protein: CASSPSVATNEKLFF
CDR3 DNA: TGTGCCAGCAGCCCTTCCGTTGCAACTAATGAAAAACTGTTTTTT
clone size: many
D gene: .
V gene: TRBV7-6
J gene: TRBJ1-4

CDR3 protein: CSVGWIEQFF
CDR3 DNA: TGCAGCGTTGGGTGGATTGAGCAGTTCTTC
clone size: .
D gene: .
V gene: TRBV29-1
J gene: TRBJ2-1

CDR3 protein: CASTHGGFPDTQYF
CDR3 DNA: TGTGCCAGCACCCACGGAGGCTTCCCAGATACGCAGTATTTT
clone size: few
D gene: .
V gene: TRBV6-2/TRBV6-3
J gene: TRBJ2-3

CDR3 protein: CASRLAGAFHEQYF
CDR3 DNA: TGTGCCAGCAGACTAGCGGGGGCGTTCCACGAGCAGTACTTC
clone size: many
D gene: TRBD2
V gene: TRBV12-3/TRBV12-4
J gene: TRBJ2-7

CDR3 protein: CASRSSYNEQFF
CDR3 DNA: TGTGCCAGCAGGAGCTCCTACAATGAGCAGTTCTTC
clone size: many
D gene: .
V gene: TRBV7-2
J gene: TRBJ2-1

CDR3 protein: CASQLSGGAKTGELFF
CDR3 DNA: TGTGCCAGCCAACTTAGCGGGGGGGCAAAGACCGGGGAGCTGTTTTTT
clone size: .
D gene: TRBD2
V gene: TRBV28
J gene: TRBJ2-2

CDR3 protein: CATSIGSPGELFF
CDR3 DNA: TGTGCCACCAGCATTGGGAGCCCCGGGGAGCTGTTTTTT
clone size: .
D gene: .
V gene: TRBV15
J gene: TRBJ2-2

CDR3 protein: CSVLPDSLPYEQYF
CDR3 DNA: TGCAGCGTTCTACCGGACAGCCTTCCCTACGAGCAGTACTTC
clone size: few
D gene: .
V gene: TRBV29-1
J gene: TRBJ2-7

CDR3 protein: CASSSWKWDREQFF
CDR3 DNA: TGTGCCAGTAGTTCGTGGAAGTGGGATCGGGAGCAGTTCTTC
clone size: few
D gene: .
V gene: TRBV19
J gene: TRBJ2-1

CDR3 protein: CASSLGQRDAEAFF
CDR3 DNA: TGCGCCAGCAGCTTGGGACAGCGAGACGCTGAAGCTTTCTTT
clone size: .
D gene: .
V gene: TRBV5-1
J gene: TRBJ1-1

CDR3 protein: CASTHGGEQFF
CDR3 DNA: TGTGCCAGCACTCACGGGGGTGAGCAGTTCTTC
clone size: .
D gene: .
V gene: TRBV6-5
J gene: TRBJ2-1

CDR3 protein: CASIGGGVYNEQFF
CDR3 DNA: TGTGCCAGCATCGGAGGCGGGGTCTACAATGAGCAGTTCTTC
clone size: .
D gene: .
V gene: TRBV27
J gene: TRBJ2-1

CDR3 protein: CASTSSSYNEQFF
CDR3 DNA: TGTGCCAGCACTAGCAGCTCCTACAATGAGCAGTTCTTC
clone size: many
D gene: .
V gene: TRBV2
J gene: TRBJ2-1

CDR3 protein: CASSPSTGERNQPQHF
CDR3 DNA: TGTGCCAGCAGTCCCTCGACAGGTGAGCGCAATCAGCCCCAGCATTTT
clone size: few
D gene: .
V gene: TRBV27
J gene: TRBJ1-5

CDR3 protein: CASHWGSGANVLTF
CDR3 DNA: TGTGCCAGCCATTGGGGCTCTGGGGCCAACGTCCTGACTTTC
clone size: many
D gene: .
V gene: TRBV7-2
J gene: TRBJ2-6

CDR3 protein: CASRDSPQWANEKLFF
CDR3 DNA: TGTGCCAGCAGGGACAGCCCGCAATGGGCTAATGAAAAACTGTTTTTT
clone size: .
D gene: .
V gene: TRBV28
J gene: TRBJ1-4

CDR3 protein: CASSILHMSSYNEQFF
CDR3 DNA: TGTGCCAGTAGTATCTTGCATATGAGCTCCTACAATGAGCAGTTCTTC
clone size: few
D gene: .
V gene: TRBV19
J gene: TRBJ2-1

CDR3 protein: CASGPDQPQHF
CDR3 DNA: TGTGCCAGCGGACCCGATCAGCCCCAGCATTTT
clone size: .
D gene: .
V gene: TRBV25-1
J gene: TRBJ1-5

CDR3 protein: CASNAGQRDSPLHF
CDR3 DNA: TGTGCCAGCAACGCGGGACAGAGGGATTCACCCCTCCACTTT
clone size: .
D gene: TRBD1
V gene: TRBV28
J gene: TRBJ1-6

CDR3 protein: CASSRGVYAEAFF
CDR3 DNA: TGTGCCAGCAGTCGCGGGGTTTACGCTGAAGCTTTCTTT
clone size: .
D gene: .
V gene: TRBV6-5
J gene: TRBJ1-1

CDR3 protein: CASSPYSTGTVEAFF
CDR3 DNA: TGTGCCAGCAGTCCGTATTCAACAGGAACGGTAGAAGCTTTCTTT
clone size: .
D gene: .
V gene: TRBV27
J gene: TRBJ1-1